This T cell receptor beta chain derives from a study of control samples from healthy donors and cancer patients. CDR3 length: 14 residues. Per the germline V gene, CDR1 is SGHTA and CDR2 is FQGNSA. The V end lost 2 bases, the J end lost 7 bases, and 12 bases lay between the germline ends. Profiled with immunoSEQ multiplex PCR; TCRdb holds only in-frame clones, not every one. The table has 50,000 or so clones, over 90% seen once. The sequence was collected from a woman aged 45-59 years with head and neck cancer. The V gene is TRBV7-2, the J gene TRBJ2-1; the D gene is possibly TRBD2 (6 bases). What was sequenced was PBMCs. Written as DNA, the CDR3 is TGTGCCAGCAGCTTATTCGGGAGTAAGAATGAGCAGTTCTTC. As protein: CASSLFGSKNEQFF.